This TCR beta chain derives from a study of Ad26.COV2.S vaccination and SARS-CoV-2 variants. Study context: Dosing was one shot or two shots 56 days apart.

Treatment of the sample: about 20 received Ad26.COV2.S at low or high dose, single or two shots; several received placebo; per-sample allocation not given. At day 63 after the first vaccine or placebo injection, samples were drawn. Whoever gave the sample was an adult aged 18-55 years in Boston. Germline values: CDR1 MDHEN, CDR2 SYDVKM. After removal of 1 base from V and 4 bases from J, the junction contained 5 bases not matched to a gene. CDR3 length: 15 amino acids. Study-level results: Possible underestimation of total T cell responses by the TCR breadth and depth analyses was noted.

The repertoire was sequenced with immunoSEQ multiplex PCR; TCRdb's copy has only in-frame clones and lacks some. This sample has approximately 480,000 clones, with approximately 90% found just once. Comments on this clone: Its cognate antigen is unknown.

The source was peripheral blood, collected in a trial of Ad26.COV2.S vaccine versus placebo. This rearrangement joins TRBV28 to TRBJ2-5; 8 nucleotides match TRBD2. This receptor was obtained from a person aged 18-60 years who received the Ad26.COV2.S COVID-19 vaccine or a placebo. CDR3 amino acids: CASSLFSGGIETQYF. Here the CDR3 DNA reads TGTGCCAGCAGTTTATTTTCGGGGGGGATAGAGACCCAGTACTTC.